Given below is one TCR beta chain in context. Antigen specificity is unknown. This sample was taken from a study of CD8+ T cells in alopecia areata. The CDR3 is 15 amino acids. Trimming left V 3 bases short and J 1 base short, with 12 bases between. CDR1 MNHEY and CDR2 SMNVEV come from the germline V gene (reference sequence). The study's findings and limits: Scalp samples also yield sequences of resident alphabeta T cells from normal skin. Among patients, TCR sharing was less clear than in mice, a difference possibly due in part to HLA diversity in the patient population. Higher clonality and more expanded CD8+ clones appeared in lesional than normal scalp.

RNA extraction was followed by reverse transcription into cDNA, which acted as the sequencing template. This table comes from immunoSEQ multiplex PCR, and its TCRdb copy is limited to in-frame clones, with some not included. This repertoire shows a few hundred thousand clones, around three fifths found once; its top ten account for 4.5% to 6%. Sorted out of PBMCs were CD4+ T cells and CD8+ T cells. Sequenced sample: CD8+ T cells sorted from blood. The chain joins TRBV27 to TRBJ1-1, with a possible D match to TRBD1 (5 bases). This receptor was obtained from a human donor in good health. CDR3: CASSLIGGGNTEAFF. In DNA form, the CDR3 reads TGTGCCAGCAGTTTGATCGGGGGAGGGAACACTGAAGCTTTCTTT.